This T cell receptor beta chain comes out of a study of T cell responses to AZD1222 COVID-19 vaccine. Study-level background: Second-dose groups at about 4 or about 12 weeks were pooled.

In germline, CDR1 is SGHKS, CDR2 YYEKEE (reference sequence). The CDR3 sequence is 13 residues long. Deletions cut 2 bases from V and 9 bases from J, with 12 bases between. With regard to this clone: The antigen is unknown.

Assay used: immunoSEQ multiplex PCR; TCRdb lists only in-frame clones, some missing. The table records 95,000 to 150,000 clones, less than 90% of them present only once. Regarding the study as a whole: Spike-specific TCR breadth and depth rose after two AZD1222 doses.

V and J are TRBV5-5 and TRBJ2-1; D not resolved. This clonotype was obtained from an adult in good health. Specimen: peripheral blood, collected on day 0 of AZD1222 vaccination. The CDR3 DNA is TGTGCCAGCAGCTTCTATAGGGTCGGTGAGCAGTTCTTC. Its protein is CASSFYRVGEQFF.